Presented here are 28 T cell receptor beta chains from one specimen sequenced in a study of CD8+CD57+ T cells in acquired aplastic anemia. Genomic DNA templated the TCR beta VDJ and CDR3 profiling. TCRdb re-called the reads through MiXCR, storing one row per CDR3 protein. The sample has some 200,000 distinct CDR3 sequences, roughly 35% seen once; the top ten hold more than 0.95%. The sequenced material came from sorted CD4+, CD8+, or CD8+CD57+ T cells (not recorded which) from PBMCs. These receptor sequences come from a human donor in good health, serving as a control.

This clonotype came up many times. This sequence joins TRBV10-3 and TRBJ1-1, with TRBD1 matching 7 bases. V shed 4 bases and J 6 bases; nucleotides not matched to a gene: 5. The CDR3 is 13 amino acids. In germline, CDR1 is ENHRY, CDR2 SYGVKD. The CDR3 spells CAISGQGVPEAFF. CDR3 DNA: TGTGCCATCAGTGGACAGGGAGTTCCTGAAGCTTTCTTT.

Comments on this clonotype: A much larger clone differs from this one at a single base, so this may be a read error. This rearrangement joins TRBV6-1 to TRBJ1-4; tentatively, D is TRBD1 (6 bases). This CDR3 comprises 14 residues. V lost 6 bases and J lost 11, with 19 bases in between. Germline V gives CDR1 MNHNS, CDR2 SASEGT. CDR3: CASSRGAGARKLFF. Written as DNA, the CDR3 is TGTGCCAGCAGCCGAGGGGCAGGGGCGCGGAAACTGTTTTTT.

This clonotype showed up many times. V and J are TRBV15 and TRBJ2-5; 12 bases fit TRBD2. The CDR3 extends over 21 amino acids. The V segment lost 3 bases and the J segment 1 base; nucleotides outside the gene matches: 18. In germline, CDR1 is LNHNV, CDR2 YYDKDF (reference sequence). The DNA for the CDR3 is TGTGCCACCAGCAGTTCTTATCTAGCGGGAGGGCCAGGTGGGGCCCAAGAGACCCAGTACTTC. Amino acids: CATSSSYLAGGPGGAQETQYF.

The V call is TRBV29-1, the J call TRBJ2-4; D unresolved. The CDR3 consists of 12 residues. Germline CDR1 reads SQVTM; CDR2 reads ANQGSEA. V was trimmed by 6 bases and J by 7 bases, leaving 13 bases between them. The CDR3 reads CSVSGDKNIQYF. Here the CDR3 DNA reads TGCAGCGTCTCCGGAGACAAGAACATTCAGTACTTC.

There are many counts of this clonotype. The chain uses TRBV20-1 and TRBJ1-5; 11 nucleotides line up with TRBD1. The CDR3 extends over 16 amino acids. The germline gives CDR1 DFQATT, CDR2 SNEGSKA (reference sequence). V was pared by 1 base and J by 4 bases, with 6 bases of the junction left unmatched. The CDR3 here is CSARATGTGGNQPQHF. The CDR3 DNA reads TGCAGTGCTAGAGCAACAGGGACAGGGGGGAATCAGCCCCAGCATTTT.

The V call is TRBV29-1, the J call TRBJ2-5; D is perhaps TRBD2 (6 bases). The germline V gene encodes CDR1 SQVTM and CDR2 ANQGSEA. V lost 3 bases to trimming and J lost 4 bases, with 9 bases between them. The CDR3 spans 12 residues. The CDR3 region has the DNA TGCAGCGTTGACCGGGGGAGAGAGACCCAGTACTTC. This sequence encodes CSVDRGRETQYF.

Regarding this clonotype: This sequence may be a read error, since a much larger clone differs from it by one base. The chain recombines TRBV11-1 with TRBJ2-2; 9 bases agree with TRBD1. Per the germline V gene, CDR1 is SGHAT and CDR2 is FQDESV (reference sequence). The length of the CDR3 is 16 residues. The CDR3: CASRFGTGTVGGELFF. CDR3 in DNA: TGTGCCAGCCGCTTTGGGACAGGGACGGTCGGCGGGGAGCTGTTTTTT.

This clonotype turned up a few times. A read error may produce the germline difference seen at one junction end. The chain recombines TRBV7-9 with TRBJ2-5; no firm D call. This CDR3 has 15 amino acids. Germline CDR1 and CDR2: SEHNR and FQNEAQ (reference sequence). In DNA, the CDR3 is TGCGCCAGCAGCCTAGGCGGCAGCGTGGGAGAGACCCAGTACTTC. Protein sequence: CASSLGGSVGETQYF.

This clonotype was found a few times. The chain uses TRBV18 and TRBJ2-7; D is undetermined. The germline V gene has CDR1 KGHSH and CDR2 LQKENI. Trimming stripped 6 bases from V and 0 bases from J, with 9 bases between. CDR3 size: 13 residues. Here the CDR3 reads CASSLTDSYEQYF. DNA for the CDR3: TGTGCCAGCTCCCTGACCGACTCCTACGAGCAGTACTTC.

This clonotype is labeled medium-sized. The gene calls are TRBV19 and TRBJ2-6; the D is unclear. Germline assignment: CDR1 LNHDA and CDR2 SQIVND (reference sequence). There are 12 residues in the CDR3. The CDR3: CAGKSGANVLTF. DNA for the CDR3: TGTGCTGGGAAATCTGGGGCCAACGTCCTGACTTTC.

This clonotype showed up just a few times. The chain joins TRBV7-9 to TRBJ2-7; D might be TRBD2 (6 bases). This CDR3 contains 16 residues. Trimming took off 4 bases at V and 0 bases at J, with 16 bases between the two ends. Germline-derived CDR1 and CDR2 are SEHNR and FQNEAQ (reference sequence). The chain's CDR3 is CASSSLGGTSSYEQYF. The CDR3 coding sequence is TGTGCCAGCAGCTCCCTTGGGGGGACGAGCTCCTACGAGCAGTACTTC. Filled out from reference TRBV7-9 and TRBJ2-7, the complete variable domain reads DTGVSQNPRHKITKRGQNVTFRCDPISEHNRLYWYRQTLGQGPEFLTYFQNEAQLEKSRLLSDRFSAERPKGSFSTLEIQRTEQGDSAMYLCASSSLGGTSSYEQYFGPGTRLTVT.

This clonotype was seen ten or more times. The V call is TRBV7-9, the J call TRBJ2-5, with TRBD2 as a possible D gene (6 bases). Trimming pared 5 bases from V and 5 bases from J, leaving 9 bases between. Per the germline V gene, CDR1 is SEHNR and CDR2 is FQNEAQ (reference sequence). The CDR3 is 12 amino acids. As DNA, the CDR3 is TGTGCCAGCAGCAGAGGAGGGGAGACCCAGTACTTC. This gives the protein CASSRGGETQYF.

The chain combines TRBV10-3 with TRBJ1-1, with 7 bases matching TRBD1. The CDR3 spans 15 residues. The junction had 6 bases not matched to a gene; V was cut back by 2 bases and J by 3 bases. Germline-derived CDR1 and CDR2 are ENHRY and SYGVKD. CDR3 sequence (DNA): TGTGCCATCAGTGAGGGACAGGACGGGGACACTGAAGCTTTCTTT. Its protein is CAISEGQDGDTEAFF.

The chain combines TRBV5-1 with TRBJ1-1; D not resolved. Germline V lookup: CDR1 SGHRS, CDR2 YFSETQ. The V end lost 4 bases, the J end lost 6 bases, and 16 bases lay between the germline ends. The CDR3 is 14 residues long. The CDR3 DNA sequence: TGCGCCAGCAGCCCGGCACGAGGCTGGCCTGAAGCTTTCTTT. This sequence encodes CASSPARGWPEAFF.

The chain uses TRBV10-3 and TRBJ2-7; D may be TRBD1 (5 bases). The V end was cut by 4 bases, the J end by 3 bases, with 7 bases between. The length of the CDR3 is 12 residues. The germline CDR1 and CDR2 sequences are ENHRY and SYGVKD. In DNA form, the CDR3 reads TGTGCCATCAGTGCAGGGTACTACGAGCAGTACTTC. Its translation is CAISAGYYEQYF.

The chain couples TRBV7-9 to TRBJ2-7; D is unclear. The germline CDR1 and CDR2 sequences are SEHNR and FQNEAQ (reference sequence). CDR3 length: 14 residues. V was cut by 1 base and J by 2 bases, with 9 bases left in between. The CDR3 reads CASSLVQTTYEQYF. CDR3 nucleotides: TGTGCCAGCAGCTTAGTACAGACCACCTACGAGCAGTACTTC.

This clonotype was seen repeatedly, ten times or more. The rearrangement uses TRBV10-3 and TRBJ1-1; a possible D gene is TRBD1 (5 bases). The V end lost 3 bases, the J end lost 2 bases, and 16 bases lay between the germline ends. The length of the CDR3 is 16 residues. Germline V CDR1 and CDR2: ENHRY, SYGVKD. In DNA form, the CDR3 reads TGTGCCATCAGTGACCGAGGACGAGGGGTAAACACTGAAGCTTTCTTT. It codes for CAISDRGRGVNTEAFF.

This clonotype was observed at least ten times. V is TRBV16 and J is TRBJ2-5; 10 bases map to TRBD1. This CDR3 contains 18 residues. Germline CDR1 reads KGHSY; CDR2 reads FQNENV. V was pared by 6 bases and J by 6 bases, with 19 bases of the junction left unmatched. The CDR3 loop reads CASRTDTLGDRGRQTQYF. The CDR3 DNA reads TGTGCCAGCAGAACGGATACCTTGGGGGACAGGGGACGGCAGACCCAGTACTTC.

This CDR3 is CAISTGTGGNTEAFF. The CDR3 nucleotides read TGTGCCATCAGCACTGGGACAGGCGGTAACACTGAAGCTTTCTTT. This chain connects TRBV10-3 to TRBJ1-1; 8 positions match TRBD1. The germline V gene encodes CDR1 ENHRY and CDR2 SYGVKD. J gave up 2 bases and V 6 bases, and 8 bases lay outside the gene matches. The CDR3 spans 15 residues.

In this sample, this clonotype turned up many times. The genes are TRBV19 and TRBJ2-2, with a possible D match to TRBD2 (7 bases). This CDR3 has 16 amino acids. Trimming stripped 10 bases from V and 0 bases from J, with 18 bases between. The germline V gene encodes CDR1 LNHDA and CDR2 SQIVND (reference sequence). This chain's CDR3 is CATGDPGGPNTGELFF. The CDR3, as DNA: TGTGCCACAGGGGATCCGGGGGGTCCGAACACCGGGGAGCTGTTTTTT.

This clonotype was recorded many times. This chain connects TRBV14 to TRBJ1-2, with D unresolved. The CDR3 loop spans 15 amino acids. Trimming pared 0 bases from V and 3 bases from J, leaving 11 bases between. CDR1 is SGHDN, CDR2 FVKESK, per germline. For the CDR3, the DNA is TGTGCCAGCAGCCAAGATCTCGGGTTATACTATGGCTACACCTTC. Its translation: CASSQDLGLYYGYTF.

Details on this clonotype: It may be a read error: a sequence one base away is much more abundant. Because it lacks the conserved phenylalanine or tryptophan at the end, this CDR3 is likely a read error. The gene calls are TRBV14 and TRBJ2-7, with 7 nucleotides matching TRBD2. CDR1 and CDR2 from the germline V gene are SGHDN and FVKESK. This CDR3 is 14 amino acids long. V lost 4 bases and J lost 5; bases outside the gene matches: 8. The chain's CDR3 is CASSRLGEGNEQYL. As DNA, the CDR3 is TGTGCCAGCAGCCGCTTAGGGGAGGGCAACGAGCAGTACCTC.

This clonotype was found a few times. This chain joins TRBV9 and TRBJ1-2; maybe TRBD1 (5 bases). V gave up 4 bases and J gave up 8 bases, with 30 bases separating them. The CDR3 totals 18 residues. Germline-derived CDR1 and CDR2 are SGDLS and YYNGEE. CDR3 region: CASSKTDNINRRPGGYTF. DNA for the CDR3: TGTGCCAGCAGCAAGACAGATAATATCAACCGTCGGCCGGGGGGCTACACCTTC.

The rearrangement links TRBV10-3 to TRBJ1-2; tentative D call: TRBD1 (5 bases). Trimming left V 8 bases short and J 4 bases short, with 20 bases between. The germline gives CDR1 ENHRY, CDR2 SYGVKD. This CDR3 contains 15 residues. CDR3 nucleotide sequence: TGTGCCATCGGGGAGTCCGGGGGAGTCGGCTATGGCTACACCTTC. It translates to CAIGESGGVGYGYTF.

Many counts were recorded for this clonotype. The rearrangement uses TRBV20-1 and TRBJ2-1; 7 bases agree with TRBD1. Per germline, CDR1 DFQATT and CDR2 SNEGSKA (reference sequence). V lost 2 bases to trimming and J lost 3 bases; unmatched junction nucleotides: 4. CDR3 length: 14 amino acids. The chain's CDR3 is CSARQGVIYNEQFF. CDR3 nucleotides: TGCAGTGCTAGACAGGGGGTCATCTACAATGAGCAGTTCTTC.

With respect to this clonotype: This may stem from a read error, because a much larger clone lies one nucleotide away. V gene TRBV10-3 combines with J gene TRBJ1-2; 9 bases agree with TRBD1. V was clipped by 6 bases and J by 4 bases; unmatched bases: 6. Germline V lookup: CDR1 ENHRY, CDR2 SYGVKD. The CDR3 covers 14 residues. The CDR3 nucleotides read TGTGCCATCAGCCCGACAGGGGGACCCTATGGCTACACCTTC. It translates to CAISPTGGPYGYTF.

This clonotype was recorded at least ten times. This chain joins TRBV20-1 and TRBJ2-5; 8 nucleotides match TRBD2. The CDR3 extends over 16 amino acids. J was trimmed by 2 bases and V by 4 bases; bases with no gene match: 12. Germline values: CDR1 DFQATT, CDR2 SNEGSKA (reference sequence). The CDR3 region has the DNA TGCAGTGCTATAAAACGGGAGGGGGGTTATCAAGAGACCCAGTACTTC. It is translated as CSAIKREGGYQETQYF.

A few counts support this clonotype. The chain employs TRBV2 and TRBJ2-7; 7 nucleotides agree with TRBD1. V shed 5 bases and J 1 base; nucleotides not matched to a gene: 2. This CDR3 comprises 13 residues. Germline loops: CDR1 SNHLY, CDR2 FYNNEI. This CDR3 reads CASSRQGSYEQYF. CDR3 nucleotide sequence: TGTGCCAGCAGTAGACAGGGTTCCTACGAGCAGTACTTC. The variable domain in full, with the rest retrieved from reference TRBV2 and TRBJ2-7, is EPEVTQTPSHQVTQMGQEVILRCVPISNHLYFYWYRQILGQKVEFLVSFYNNEISEKSEIFDDQFSVERPDGSNFTLKIRSTKLEDSAMYFCASSRQGSYEQYFGPGTRLTVT.